This TCR beta chain is from a study of OX40 agonist ivuxolimab in advanced cancers. Turning to the overall study: Ivuxolimab was an agonistic, fully human IgG2 monoclonal antibody directed against OX40 (CD134), a costimulatory receptor. Intravenous ivuxolimab was administered to patients every 2 weeks at six dose levels: 0.01, 0.1, 0.3, 1.5, 3 and 10 mg/kg. Of the roughly 54 dose-escalation patients, hepatocellular carcinoma was present in about 20, melanoma in some 15, renal cell carcinoma in 9 and head and neck cancer in 9. The dose-escalation cohort was 82.7% male with a mean age of approximately 60 years, ranging from roughly 23 to 85. Patients were allowed to have had prior anti-PD-1, anti-PD-L1 or anti-CTLA-4 therapy, and less than 45% of the dose-escalation patients had previously received checkpoint inhibitors. Partial responses were achieved by three dose-escalation patients, of whom one had hepatocellular carcinoma and two had cutaneous melanoma. The point of sequencing TCRbeta in the periphery was to test whether ivuxolimab changed TCR sequence diversity and drove clonal T-cell expansion. The paper describes the monotherapy dose-escalation part (N of about 54 patients) of the phase I trial of ivuxolimab. Overall study outcomes, separate from this receptor: The antigen specificity of the peripheral T cells that underwent clonal expansion was not determined. Low levels of normalized T-cell clonal expansion were also seen in some patients who did not respond. In the 0.1-3.0 mg/kg groups, partial responders had among the lowest normalized peripheral clonal expansion, particularly in CD8+ T cells. After ivuxolimab, more expanded clones were found on average in CD8+ T cells than in CD4+ T cells. At doses of 0.1 to 3.0 mg/kg, clonal expansion of both CD4+ and CD8+ T cells in blood was seen between baseline and week 6.

The trial excluded patients who had a history of autoimmune disease or who were on systemic immunosuppression. Peripheral blood for TCR sequencing was drawn from every dose cohort at baseline, at cycle 4 day 1 and at cycle 7 day 1. Samples were obtained from an open-label, multicenter, first-in-human phase I dose-escalation trial of ivuxolimab. Adults with locally advanced or metastatic melanoma, renal cell carcinoma, hepatocellular carcinoma or head and neck squamous cell carcinoma were enrolled in the trial. Before TCR sequencing, CD4+ T cells and CD8+ T cells were sorted from peripheral blood as separate populations. To sequence the TCRbeta CDR3 region, genomic DNA was isolated from the sorted cells. The immunoSEQ Assay was used for sequencing of TCRbeta CDR3 regions. TCRdb re-hosts the immuneACCESS table, in-frame sequences only. Its copies lack some clones; in the studies checked, an unresolved V gene accounts for under half of them, and the cause for the rest is not known. The sample table contains about 100,000 clones; only one count was recorded for under 95% of them. Clones ranked in the top ten supply about 2.6% of the sample.

As regards this clone: What this receptor recognizes is not known. One base away there is no much larger clone; base qualities are not given.

From the cysteine through the phenylalanine, the CDR3 covers 16 amino acids. The sequence is cut down to CDR3 DNA, 48 bases in frame from base 1. The sample here was CD4+ or CD8+ T cells sorted from blood, taken in a trial of the OX40 agonist ivuxolimab. This TCR came from an adult with an advanced solid tumor such as melanoma, head and neck, liver or kidney cancer. This sequence uses TRBV7-5 and TRBJ1-3. TRBV7-5 counts as a pseudogene. The CDR3 here reads CARSLRERTGGNTIYF. The nucleotides read TGTGCCAGAAGCCTCCGTGAGAGGACCGGAGGAAACACCATATATTTT.